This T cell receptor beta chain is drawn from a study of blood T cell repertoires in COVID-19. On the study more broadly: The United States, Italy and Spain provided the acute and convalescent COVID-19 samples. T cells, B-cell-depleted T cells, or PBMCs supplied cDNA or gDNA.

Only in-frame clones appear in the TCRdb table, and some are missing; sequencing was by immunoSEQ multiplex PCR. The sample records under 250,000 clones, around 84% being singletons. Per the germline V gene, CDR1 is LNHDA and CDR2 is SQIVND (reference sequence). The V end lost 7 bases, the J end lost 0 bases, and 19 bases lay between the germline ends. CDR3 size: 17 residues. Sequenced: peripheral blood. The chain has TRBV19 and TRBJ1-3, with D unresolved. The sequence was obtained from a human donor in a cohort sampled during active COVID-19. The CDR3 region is CASNLGRTTYSGNTIYF. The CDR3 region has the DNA TGTGCCAGTAACCTGGGGAGAACCACTTACTCTGGAAACACCATATATTTT. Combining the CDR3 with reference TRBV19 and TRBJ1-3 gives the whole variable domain DGGITQSPKYLFRKEGQNVTLSCEQNLNHDAMYWYRQDPGQGLRLIYYSQIVNDFQKGDIAEGYSVSREKKESFPLTVTSAQKNPTAFYLCASNLGRTTYSGNTIYFGEGSWLTVV.